This T cell receptor (beta chain) was sequenced during a study of cytomegalovirus exposure and HLA in healthy donors. Overall study: Genotyping of roughly 400 donors showed that about 84% belonged to the Caucasian-associated ancestry cluster.

The V end was cut by 4 bases, the J end by 8 bases, with 15 bases between. The germline CDR1 and CDR2 sequences are KGHSH and LQKENI. The CDR3 runs to 14 residues. A note on this clone: Its antigen remains unidentified.

The PCR contained 60 Vbeta and 13 Jbeta primers. Generated by immunoSEQ multiplex PCR, the TCRdb table keeps only in-frame clones and is missing some. The sample lists 150,000 to 200,000 clones, around 85% seen once, with around 4% in the top ten. The study, taken as a whole, reports: Generally TCR sequences proved uncommon, though certain public TCRs appeared in numerous donors.

Sequencing was performed on PBMCs. The TCR originated in a middle-aged man in good health and CMV-seronegative. The chain joins TRBV18 to TRBJ2-1; possibly TRBD2 for D (6 bases). Here the CDR3 reads CASSLWGDVDEQFF. The CDR3, as DNA: TGTGCCAGCTCACTGTGGGGGGACGTCGATGAGCAGTTCTTC. The entire variable domain, with the rest obtained from reference TRBV18 and TRBJ2-1, is as follows: NAGVMQNPRHLVRRRGQEARLRCSPMKGHSHVYWYRQLPEEGLKFMVYLQKENIIDESGMPKERFSAEFPKEGPSILRIQQVVRGDSAAYFCASSLWGDVDEQFFGPGTRLTVL.